This T cell receptor (beta chain) came from a study of cytomegalovirus exposure and HLA in healthy donors. Primers included in the PCR were 60 Vbeta and 13 Jbeta primers. Sequencing used immunoSEQ multiplex PCR; TCRdb keeps in-frame clones, though not all of them. The sample lists 85,000 to 130,000 clones; under 80% were seen once. Germline V gene data show CDR1 as MDHEN and CDR2 as SYDVKM. The CDR3 is made up of 14 amino acids. V was clipped by 6 bases and J by 1 base, with 13 bases between them. The chain combines TRBV28 with TRBJ2-7; possible D gene TRBD1, 6 bases. This clonotype originated in a woman aged 50 to 60 in good health and CMV-seropositive. Sample: PBMCs. CDR3 residues: CASRGDIYSYEQYF. The CDR3 DNA reads as TGTGCCAGCAGAGGGGACATCTATTCCTACGAGCAGTACTTC.